The 12 T cell receptor beta chains below were found in one sample sequenced in a study of OX40 agonist ivuxolimab in advanced cancers. Profiled with immunoSEQ multiplex PCR; TCRdb holds only in-frame clones, not every one. The sample carries about 150,000 clones, 85% to 95% recorded once. Material: CD4+ or CD8+ T cells sorted from blood, obtained in a trial of the OX40 agonist ivuxolimab. These receptors all come from an adult with an advanced solid tumor such as melanoma, head and neck, liver or kidney cancer.

This chain connects TRBV11-2 to TRBJ1-2; 9 bases are a match to TRBD1. Germline CDR1 reads SGHAT; CDR2 reads FQNNGV. There are 17 residues in the CDR3. Unmatched junction bases numbered 14, after V lost 5 bases and J lost 4 bases. DNA of the CDR3: TGTGCCAGCAGCCCTAGCGGGACAGGGACGATCTTCTATGGCTACACCTTC. Encoded protein: CASSPSGTGTIFYGYTF.

J is TRBJ2-7 and V is TRBV15; tentative D call: TRBD2 (5 bases). There are 15 residues in the CDR3. CDR1 is LNHNV, CDR2 YYDKDF, per germline (reference sequence). Trimming took 0 bases from V and 5 from J, leaving 14 bases between them. Here the CDR3 reads CATSRDLTGWDEQYF. Written as DNA, the CDR3 is TGTGCCACCAGCAGAGATTTGACGGGGTGGGACGAGCAGTACTTC.

This chain connects TRBV19 to TRBJ1-2, with D possibly TRBD1 on 6 matching bases. Germline values: CDR1 LNHDA, CDR2 SQIVND (reference sequence). V lost 1 base and J lost 4, with 16 bases in between. This CDR3 is built from 16 residues. CDR3 amino acids: CASSIGAGVSGYGYTF. DNA for the CDR3: TGTGCCAGTAGTATAGGAGCAGGGGTATCGGGCTATGGCTACACCTTC.

The J gene is TRBJ2-6, the V gene TRBV4-3; weak D call: TRBD2 (6 bases). This CDR3 comprises 19 residues. Between the trimmed V and J ends, which lost 3 bases and 1 base, there was a span of 19 bases. In germline, CDR1 is LGHNA, CDR2 YSLEER. Here the CDR3 reads CASSQFTGTGLSGANVLTF. As DNA, the CDR3 is TGCGCCAGCAGCCAGTTTACCGGGACTGGGTTGTCTGGGGCCAACGTCCTGACTTTC.

The rearrangement uses TRBV6-1 and TRBJ1-5; TRBD1 matches 10 bases. Trimming cost V 8 bases and J 7 bases; bases outside gene matches: 11. The CDR3 contains 15 residues. CDR1 is MNHNS and CDR2 is SASEGT in the germline V gene. CDR3 bases: TGTGCCAGCGAGAGGGGACAGGGGCGGCCCCAGCCCCAGCATTTT. Its translation: CASERGQGRPQPQHF.

V gene TRBV11-3 combines with J gene TRBJ1-1; the D is unclear. Trimming removed 1 base at V and 3 bases at J, with 6 bases between. The CDR3 has 13 residues. The germline gives CDR1 SGHNT, CDR2 YENEEA. CDR3 DNA sequence: TGTGCCAGCAGCTTAGCGGATTACACTGAAGCTTTCTTT. Translating gives CASSLADYTEAFF.

The chain has TRBV19 and TRBJ1-2; the D gene is possibly TRBD1 (6 bases). V lost 4 bases to trimming and J lost 2 bases, with 17 bases between them. Germline CDR1 and CDR2: LNHDA and SQIVND (reference sequence). The length of the CDR3 is 16 residues. As DNA, the CDR3 is TGTGCCAGTAGTACCCCTCTCGGGACAAGCAACTATGGCTACACCTTC. Its translation is CASSTPLGTSNYGYTF.

The chain has TRBV7-8 and TRBJ2-7, with D perhaps matching TRBD1 or TRBD2 (5 bases each). The CDR3 is 14 residues long. Per germline, CDR1 SGHVS and CDR2 FQNEAQ. Trimming removed 5 bases at V and 2 bases at J, with 13 bases between. The CDR3 is CASSPRDGPYEQYF. CDR3 nucleotide sequence: TGTGCCAGCAGCCCGAGGGACGGCCCCTACGAGCAGTACTTC.

The chain joins TRBV18 to TRBJ2-7; D perhaps matches TRBD2 (5 bases). There are 13 residues in the CDR3. Looked up from germline, CDR1 is KGHSH and CDR2 is LQKENI. V lost 3 bases to trimming and J lost 1 base, with 7 bases between them. CDR3 amino acids: CASSPVASYEQYF. In DNA, the CDR3 is TGTGCCAGCTCACCGGTAGCGTCCTACGAGCAGTACTTC.

This chain joins TRBV19 and TRBJ1-3; tentative D call: TRBD1 (5 bases). Per the germline V gene, CDR1 is LNHDA and CDR2 is SQIVND (reference sequence). Trimming removed 4 bases at V and 2 bases at J, with 6 bases between. The CDR3 is 13 amino acids. CDR3 DNA sequence: TGTGCCAGTAGTACGGGACCTGGAAACACCATATATTTT. Translation: CASSTGPGNTIYF.

J is TRBJ2-1 and V is TRBV7-9; no reliable D call. V was clipped by 3 bases and J by 9 bases, with 12 bases between them. This CDR3 has 13 residues. Germline lookup yields CDR1 SEHNR and CDR2 FQNEAQ (reference sequence). The CDR3 sequence is CASSLGSHGEQFF. The CDR3 DNA is TGTGCCAGCAGCTTGGGAAGTCATGGTGAGCAGTTCTTC.

This clone was found once. The rearrangement joins TRBV11-2 to TRBJ1-4; no reliable D call. V shed 1 base and J shed 10 bases, with 10 bases lying between them. The CDR3 totals 13 residues. Germline-derived CDR1 and CDR2 are SGHAT and FQNNGV. DNA for the CDR3: TGTGCCAGCAGCTTAGGAGGCACAGCAAAACTGTTTTTT. Protein product: CASSLGGTAKLFF.